Below are 27 T cell receptor beta chains sequenced from a single sample in a study of blood T cell repertoires in COVID-19. TCRdb's copy holds only in-frame clones and misses some; the assay was immunoSEQ multiplex PCR. The sample has a few hundred thousand clones; roughly nine tenths are singletons. Specimen: PBMCs or T cells enriched from blood (not recorded which). These receptors all come from a woman aged 25 to 45 who had recovered from COVID-19.

V gene TRBV5-5 combines with J gene TRBJ2-7; 10 nucleotides agree with TRBD1. The CDR3 has 14 amino acids. Germline V gene sequence: CDR1 SGHKS, CDR2 YYEKEE (reference sequence). V lost 4 bases to trimming and J lost 4 bases; unmatched junction nucleotides: 5. CDR3 DNA: TGTGCCAGCAGCCGGGGACAGGGGATTTACGAGCAGTACTTC. Protein product: CASSRGQGIYEQYF.

This chain links TRBV6-4 with TRBJ2-3; 10 positions agree with TRBD2. V was pared by 6 bases and J by 5 bases, with 11 bases of the junction left unmatched. The germline V gene has CDR1 MRHNA and CDR2 SNTAGT. The length of the CDR3 is 16 residues. CDR3 sequence: CASRSSSGGLGDTQYF. The DNA for the CDR3 is TGTGCCAGCAGATCGTCTAGCGGGGGTCTGGGAGATACGCAGTATTTT.

The chain combines TRBV10-3 with TRBJ2-1, with TRBD1 matching over 11 bases. With V trimmed by 7 bases and J by 7 bases, 9 bases remained unmatched. Germline assignment: CDR1 ENHRY and CDR2 SYGVKD. The CDR3 is made up of 15 amino acids. CDR3: CAIKTGQGALNEQFF. The CDR3 DNA follows: TGTGCCATCAAAACTGGACAGGGGGCCTTAAATGAGCAGTTCTTC.

This chain uses TRBV29-1 with TRBJ1-5, with D hard to call. Between the trimmed V and J ends, which lost 4 bases and 0 bases, there was a span of 7 bases. Germline values: CDR1 SQVTM, CDR2 ANQGSEA. The CDR3 sequence is 13 residues long. CDR3 DNA sequence: TGCAGCGTTGTTTATAATAGCAATCAGCCCCAGCATTTT. Protein product: CSVVYNSNQPQHF.

The chain couples TRBV19 to TRBJ1-1, with 9 nucleotides matching TRBD1. Germline CDR1 and CDR2: LNHDA and SQIVND (reference sequence). V dropped 5 bases and J dropped 5; count of bases not matched to a gene: 9. The CDR3 is made up of 15 amino acids. This chain's CDR3 is CASSLPGQGVTEAFF. CDR3 nucleotide sequence: TGTGCCAGTAGTTTGCCGGGACAGGGTGTGACTGAAGCTTTCTTT.

The table lists this clone with a count of one. V gene TRBV6-5 combines with J gene TRBJ1-2, with D perhaps TRBD1 (6 bases). V was cut by 6 bases and J by 7 bases, with 18 bases left in between. There are 14 residues in the CDR3. Germline V gives CDR1 MNHEY, CDR2 SVGAGI. For the CDR3, the DNA is TGTGCCAGCAGAGAGGCCCTCGGGACAACTGGCTACACCTTC. It codes for CASREALGTTGYTF.

The rearrangement links TRBV27 to TRBJ1-1; D is unresolved. This CDR3 comprises 12 residues. V was trimmed by 6 bases and J by 1 base, leaving 6 bases between them. Per germline, CDR1 MNHEY and CDR2 SMNVEV (reference sequence). The CDR3 reads CASRAGNTEAFF. CDR3 nucleotide sequence: TGTGCCAGCAGGGCGGGGAACACTGAAGCTTTCTTT.

The chain uses TRBV6-5 and TRBJ1-4; no definite D call. Germline V gives CDR1 MNHEY, CDR2 SVGAGI. There are 15 residues in the CDR3. Trimming removed 0 bases at V and 4 bases at J, with 9 bases between. CDR3 region: CASSYSGNINEKLFF. CDR3 sequence (DNA): TGTGCCAGCAGTTACTCCGGGAATATTAATGAAAAACTGTTTTTT.

The chain couples TRBV6-5 to TRBJ2-7; 10 nucleotides match TRBD1. The V gene end was trimmed by 6 bases and the J gene end by 4 bases; junction bases not matched to a gene: 6. The germline V gene has CDR1 MNHEY and CDR2 SVGAGI. CDR3 length equals 14 residues. CDR3: CASRAGQGGYEQYF. CDR3 nucleotides: TGTGCCAGCAGGGCCGGACAGGGGGGGTACGAGCAGTACTTC.

The V and J genes are TRBV3-1 (or the pseudogene TRBV3-2) and TRBJ1-2; TRBD1 might be the D (6 bases). The CDR3 is 13 residues long. CDR1 and CDR2 (germline): LGHDT, YNNKEL (reference sequence). V lost 1 base and J lost 5, with 8 bases in between. The CDR3 sequence is CASSQARGYGYTF. In nucleotides, the CDR3 is TGTGCCAGCAGCCAAGCCAGGGGATATGGCTACACCTTC.

This clone was recorded once. The genes are TRBV6-2 or TRBV6-3 and TRBJ1-3, with a tentative D call TRBD1 (5 bases). Trimming pared 6 bases from V and 1 base from J, leaving 16 bases between. Germline V gene lookup returns CDR1 MNHEY and CDR2 SVGEGT. This CDR3 is 16 amino acids long. CDR3 in DNA: TGTGCCAGCAGCGGACCCGGGGGGATATCTGGAAACACCATATATTTT. This codes for CASSGPGGISGNTIYF.

The chain carries TRBV4-3 and TRBJ1-2; D gene uncertain. The CDR3 loop spans 14 amino acids. Looked up from germline, CDR1 is LGHNA and CDR2 is YSLEER. V gave up 0 bases and J gave up 3 bases, with 8 bases separating them. CDR3 sequence: CASSQDRGDYGYTF. Written as DNA, the CDR3 is TGCGCCAGCAGCCAAGACCGGGGAGACTATGGCTACACCTTC.

The rearrangement joins TRBV5-1 to TRBJ2-3; the D gene is possibly TRBD2 (5 bases). The CDR3 consists of 15 residues. Trimming removed 2 bases at V and 0 bases at J, with 10 bases between. Germline assignment: CDR1 SGHRS and CDR2 YFSETQ. CDR3 residues: CASSFSGSSTDTQYF. In DNA form, the CDR3 reads TGCGCCAGCAGCTTCTCGGGGTCTAGCACAGATACGCAGTATTTT.

The CDR3 DNA is TGTGCCAGCAGCTTAGATCCACCGGGGATGAACACTGAAGCTTTCTTT. It codes for CASSLDPPGMNTEAFF. The chain joins TRBV7-2 to TRBJ1-1; no definite D call. Trimming removed 1 base at V and 0 bases at J, with 12 bases between. This CDR3 contains 16 residues. Germline V lookup: CDR1 SGHTA, CDR2 FQGNSA.

The sample holds one count of this clone. This rearrangement joins TRBV5-1 to TRBJ2-3; D might be TRBD1 (6 bases). Germline V gives CDR1 SGHRS, CDR2 YFSETQ. V lost 4 bases to trimming and J lost 1 base, with 13 bases between them. The length of the CDR3 is 15 residues. In DNA, the CDR3 is TGCGCCAGCAGCCCTGGACAGTTAGGCACAGATACGCAGTATTTT. Protein sequence: CASSPGQLGTDTQYF.

The V call is TRBV18, the J call TRBJ2-7; unclear D gene. CDR1 KGHSH and CDR2 LQKENI come from the germline V gene. The CDR3 runs to 13 residues. V dropped 5 bases and J dropped 3 bases, with 11 bases sitting between them. The CDR3 DNA is TGTGCCAGCTCAAGAATGGGCGACTACGAGCAGTACTTC. Its protein product is CASSRMGDYEQYF. Using reference TRBV18 and TRBJ2-7 for the parts outside the CDR3, the full variable domain is NAGVMQNPRHLVRRRGQEARLRCSPMKGHSHVYWYRQLPEEGLKFMVYLQKENIIDESGMPKERFSAEFPKEGPSILRIQQVVRGDSAAYFCASSRMGDYEQYFGPGTRLTVT.

V and J are TRBV27 and TRBJ2-7, with TRBD1 matching 7 bases. The CDR3 consists of 14 residues. From germline, CDR1 is MNHEY and CDR2 SMNVEV (reference sequence). Unmatched junction bases numbered 5, after V lost 4 bases and J lost 2 bases. The CDR3 loop reads CASSWTGGAYEQYF. DNA for the CDR3: TGTGCCAGCAGTTGGACAGGTGGGGCCTACGAGCAGTACTTC.

The chain combines TRBV29-1 with TRBJ1-2; D unresolved. CDR3 length: 12 amino acids. The V end lost 7 bases, the J end lost 2 bases, and 11 bases lay between the germline ends. Germline CDR1 reads SQVTM; CDR2 reads ANQGSEA. CDR3 DNA: TGCAGCGCACCCGTCAGGAACTATGGCTACACCTTC. Its translation is CSAPVRNYGYTF.

This chain uses TRBV7-9 with TRBJ2-5; the match to TRBD2 covers 8 bases. This CDR3 contains 13 residues. J gave up 7 bases and V 5 bases, and 6 bases lay outside the gene matches. Germline CDR1 is SEHNR and CDR2 is FQNEAQ (reference sequence). The CDR3 nucleotides read TGTGCCAGCAGCCCGGGAGGGGGAAGGACCCAGTACTTC. Amino acids: CASSPGGGRTQYF.

Of note for this clone: At one end, the junction sequence differs from germline, possibly due to a read error. The rearrangement uses TRBV6-5 and TRBJ1-1; tentative D call: TRBD1 (5 bases). This CDR3 is built from 13 residues. The germline V gene encodes CDR1 MNHEY and CDR2 SVGAGI. The CDR3 region has the DNA TGTGCCAGCACTCCCCGGGGGATCACTAAAGCTTTCTTT. This codes for CASTPRGITKAFF.

This clone was observed a handful of times. V is TRBV19 and J is TRBJ1-4, with 12 nucleotides matching TRBD1. This CDR3 region has 16 residues. The J segment lost 7 bases and the V segment lost 7 bases, leaving 10 bases of the junction unmatched. The germline CDR1 and CDR2 sequences are LNHDA and SQIVND (reference sequence). The CDR3 region has the DNA TGTGCCAGTACCCCGGGGGGGACAGGGGGCGGTGAAAAACTGTTTTTT. Translated, it gives CASTPGGTGGGEKLFF.

The V and J genes are TRBV7-9 and TRBJ2-1; TRBD1 aligns across 10 bases. The CDR3 is made up of 15 amino acids. J lost 2 bases, V lost 6 bases, and 4 bases had no gene match. Germline CDR1 reads SEHNR; CDR2 reads FQNEAQ (reference sequence). The CDR3 DNA sequence: TGTGCCAGCAGTTCTGGACAGGGGGCCTACAATGAGCAGTTCTTC. This codes for CASSSGQGAYNEQFF.

This rearrangement joins TRBV7-3 to TRBJ2-2; D might be TRBD2 (5 bases). This CDR3 has 15 residues. Between the trimmed V and J ends, which lost 5 bases and 4 bases, there was a span of 14 bases. Germline V gene sequence: CDR1 SGHTA, CDR2 FQGTGA. The CDR3 bases are TGTGCCAGCAGCCACGAGCCCCGGGGCACCGGGGAGCTGTTTTTT. Translated, it gives CASSHEPRGTGELFF.

The chain joins TRBV7-8 to TRBJ1-4; a possible D gene is TRBD1 (6 bases). Per the germline V gene, CDR1 is SGHVS and CDR2 is FQNEAQ. The CDR3 covers 15 residues. The germline V and J ends were trimmed by 5 bases and 4 bases, with 14 bases remaining between them. CDR3 residues: CASSRQGLGNEKLFF. Here the CDR3 DNA reads TGTGCCAGCAGCCGCCAGGGGTTAGGTAATGAAAAACTGTTTTTT.

As for this clone: The identical CDR3 is also encoded by other nucleotide sequences in the sample. V is TRBV19 and J is TRBJ1-1; D possibly corresponds to TRBD1 (6 bases). V gave up 7 bases and J gave up 1 base, with 13 bases separating them. CDR3 length equals 14 residues. CDR1 and CDR2 (germline): LNHDA, SQIVND (reference sequence). CDR3 bases: TGTGCCAGTACCCGAGGGGGATCGAACACTGAAGCTTTCTTT. It encodes CASTRGGSNTEAFF. The full variable domain, with the rest looked up from reference TRBV19 and TRBJ1-1, is DGGITQSPKYLFRKEGQNVTLSCEQNLNHDAMYWYRQDPGQGLRLIYYSQIVNDFQKGDIAEGYSVSREKKESFPLTVTSAQKNPTAFYLCASTRGGSNTEAFFGQGTRLTVV.

This clone was seen only once. The CDR3: CASSYGQGDGYTF. DNA for the CDR3: TGCGCCAGCAGCTACGGACAGGGCGATGGCTACACCTTC. The chain employs TRBV5-1 and TRBJ1-2; TRBD1 matches 8 bases. V shed 3 bases and J 6 bases; nucleotides not matched to a gene: 4. CDR1 is SGHRS, CDR2 YFSETQ, per germline. The CDR3 contains 13 residues.

The genes are TRBV5-6 and TRBJ1-6; no definite D call. Germline V gene data show CDR1 as SGHDT and CDR2 as YYEEEE. This CDR3 comprises 14 residues. V shed 1 base and J shed 7 bases, with 9 bases lying between them. The CDR3 coding sequence is TGTGCCAGCAGCTTGTGGCCGTACAATTCACCCCTCCACTTT. Translation gives CASSLWPYNSPLHF.